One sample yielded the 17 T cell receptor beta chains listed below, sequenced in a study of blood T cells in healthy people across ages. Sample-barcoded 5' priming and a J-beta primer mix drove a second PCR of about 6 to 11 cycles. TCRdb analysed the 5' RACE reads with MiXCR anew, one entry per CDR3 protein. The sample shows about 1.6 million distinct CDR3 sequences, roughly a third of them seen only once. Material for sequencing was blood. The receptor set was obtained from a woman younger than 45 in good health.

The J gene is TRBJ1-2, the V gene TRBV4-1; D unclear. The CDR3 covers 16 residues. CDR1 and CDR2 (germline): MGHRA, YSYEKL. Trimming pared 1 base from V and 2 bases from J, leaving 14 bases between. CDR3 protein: CASSQVRDRPNYGYTF. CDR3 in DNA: TGCGCCAGCAGCCAAGTTCGAGATCGACCGAACTATGGCTACACCTTC.

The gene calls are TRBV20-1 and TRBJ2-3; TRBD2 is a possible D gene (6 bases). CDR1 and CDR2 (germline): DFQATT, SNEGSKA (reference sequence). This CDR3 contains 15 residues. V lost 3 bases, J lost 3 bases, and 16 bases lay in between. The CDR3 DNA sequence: TGCAGTGCTAGGAAGCCGGGAGCGCCAACAGATACGCAGTATTTT. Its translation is CSARKPGAPTDTQYF.

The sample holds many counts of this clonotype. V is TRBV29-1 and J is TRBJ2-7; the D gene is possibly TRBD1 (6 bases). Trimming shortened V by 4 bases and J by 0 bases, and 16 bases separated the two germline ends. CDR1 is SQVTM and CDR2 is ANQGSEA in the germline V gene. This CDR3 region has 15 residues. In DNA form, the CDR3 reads TGCAGCGTTGGACGGATGACAGGAATCTCCTACGAGCAGTACTTC. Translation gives CSVGRMTGISYEQYF.

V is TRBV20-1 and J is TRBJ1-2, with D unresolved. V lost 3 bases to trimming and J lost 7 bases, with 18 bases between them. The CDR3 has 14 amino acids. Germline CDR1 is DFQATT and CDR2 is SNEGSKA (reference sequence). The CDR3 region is CSASSLRTGPGYTF. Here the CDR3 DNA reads TGCAGTGCTAGTTCCCTCCGGACGGGTCCTGGCTACACCTTC.

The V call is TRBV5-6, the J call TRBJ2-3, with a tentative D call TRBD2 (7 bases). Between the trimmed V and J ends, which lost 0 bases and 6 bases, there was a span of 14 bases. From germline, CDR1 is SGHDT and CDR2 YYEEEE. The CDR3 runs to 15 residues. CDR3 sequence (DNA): TGTGCCAGCAGCTTGGGTCGGGGGGCGAGGGATACGCAGTATTTT. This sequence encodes CASSLGRGARDTQYF.

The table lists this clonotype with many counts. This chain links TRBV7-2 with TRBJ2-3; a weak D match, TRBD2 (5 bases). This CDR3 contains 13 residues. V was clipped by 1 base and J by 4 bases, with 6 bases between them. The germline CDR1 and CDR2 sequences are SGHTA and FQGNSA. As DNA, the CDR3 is TGTGCCAGCAGCTTAGGGAGGCCAGATACGCAGTATTTT. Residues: CASSLGRPDTQYF.

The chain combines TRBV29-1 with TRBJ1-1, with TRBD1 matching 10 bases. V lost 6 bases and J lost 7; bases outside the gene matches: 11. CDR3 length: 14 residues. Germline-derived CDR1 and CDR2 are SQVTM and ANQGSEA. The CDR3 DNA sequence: TGCAGCGTCAGGCCGGGACAGGGGAGTAGTGAAGCTTTCTTT. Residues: CSVRPGQGSSEAFF. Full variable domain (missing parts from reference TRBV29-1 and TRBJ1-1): SAVISQKPSRDICQRGTSLTIQCQVDSQVTMMFWYRQQPGQSLTLIATANQGSEATYESGFVIDKFPISRPNLTFSTLTVSNMSPEDSSIYLCSVRPGQGSSEAFFGQGTRLTVV.

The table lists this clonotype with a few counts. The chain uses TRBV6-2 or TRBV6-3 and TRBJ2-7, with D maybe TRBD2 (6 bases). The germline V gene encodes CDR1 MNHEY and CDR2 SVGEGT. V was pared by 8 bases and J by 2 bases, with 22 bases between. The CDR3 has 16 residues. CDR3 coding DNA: TGTGCCAGCGAGCCGGGAGCCAAACTGGGAACCTACGAGCAGTACTTC. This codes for CASEPGAKLGTYEQYF.

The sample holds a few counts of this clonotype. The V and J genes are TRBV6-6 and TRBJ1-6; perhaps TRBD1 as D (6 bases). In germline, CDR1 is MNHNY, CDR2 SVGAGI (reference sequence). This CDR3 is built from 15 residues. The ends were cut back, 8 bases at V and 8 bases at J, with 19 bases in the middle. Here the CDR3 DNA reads TGTGCCAGCTCCCCCGGCAGGGGCCACGATTCACCCCTCCACTTT. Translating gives CASSPGRGHDSPLHF.

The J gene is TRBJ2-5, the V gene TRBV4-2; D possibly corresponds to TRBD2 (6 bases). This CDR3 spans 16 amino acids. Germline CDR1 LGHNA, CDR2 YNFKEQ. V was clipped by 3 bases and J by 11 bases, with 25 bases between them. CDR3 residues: CASSQALAEGTVEQYF. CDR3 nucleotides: TGTGCCAGCAGCCAGGCCTTAGCGGAAGGAACTGTTGAGCAGTACTTC.

CDR3 nucleotide sequence: TGTGCCAGCAGTTTAAGCCAGGGGGCACCCTCATTTGGCTACACCTTC. It translates to CASSLSQGAPSFGYTF. The rearrangement uses TRBV27 and TRBJ1-2, with 8 bases identical to TRBD1. Germline assignment: CDR1 MNHEY and CDR2 SMNVEV (reference sequence). The CDR3 extends over 16 amino acids. V shed 2 bases and J 7 bases; nucleotides not matched to a gene: 12.

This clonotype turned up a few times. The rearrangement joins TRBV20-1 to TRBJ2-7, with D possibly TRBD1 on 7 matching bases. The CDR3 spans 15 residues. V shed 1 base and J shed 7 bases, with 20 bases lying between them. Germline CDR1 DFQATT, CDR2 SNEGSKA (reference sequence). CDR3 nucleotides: TGCAGTGCTAGAGCCTTTACAGGGGACTCGGGTGAGCAGTACTTC. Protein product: CSARAFTGDSGEQYF.

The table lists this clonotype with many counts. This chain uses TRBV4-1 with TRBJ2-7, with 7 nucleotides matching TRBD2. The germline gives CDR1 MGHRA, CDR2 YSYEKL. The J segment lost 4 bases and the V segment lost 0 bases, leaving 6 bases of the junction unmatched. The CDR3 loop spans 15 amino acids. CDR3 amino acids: CASSQDWGGRYEQYF. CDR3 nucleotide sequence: TGCGCCAGCAGCCAAGATTGGGGGGGGAGGTACGAGCAGTACTTC.

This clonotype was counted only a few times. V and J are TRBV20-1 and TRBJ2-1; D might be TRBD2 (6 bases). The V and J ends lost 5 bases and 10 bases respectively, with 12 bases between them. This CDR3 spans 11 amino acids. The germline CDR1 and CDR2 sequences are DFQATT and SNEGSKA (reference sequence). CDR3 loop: CSAPSSVEQFF. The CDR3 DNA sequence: TGCAGTGCTCCATCTAGCGTCGAGCAGTTCTTC.

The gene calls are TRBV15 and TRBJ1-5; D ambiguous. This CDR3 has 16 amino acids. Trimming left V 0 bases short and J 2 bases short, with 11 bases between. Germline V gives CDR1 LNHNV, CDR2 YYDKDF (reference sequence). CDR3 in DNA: TGTGCCACCAGCAGAGATTTGGGAACAGGCAATCAGCCCCAGCATTTT. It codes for CATSRDLGTGNQPQHF.

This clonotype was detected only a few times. In DNA, the CDR3 is TGCAGTGCCGTTTTGGACGGGAACAATGAGCAGTTCTTC. Its translation: CSAVLDGNNEQFF. The chain uses TRBV20-1 and TRBJ2-1; a possible D gene is TRBD2 (5 bases). Germline lookup yields CDR1 DFQATT and CDR2 SNEGSKA (reference sequence). The CDR3 totals 13 residues. The ends were cut back, 6 bases at V and 5 bases at J, with 14 bases in the middle.

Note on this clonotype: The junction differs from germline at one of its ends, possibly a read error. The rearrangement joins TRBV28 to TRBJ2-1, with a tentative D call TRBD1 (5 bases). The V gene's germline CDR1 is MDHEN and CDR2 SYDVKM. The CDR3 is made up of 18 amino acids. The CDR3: CASSLPSKGASGDNVQFF. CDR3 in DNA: TGTGCCAGCAGTTTACCCTCCAAAGGGGCTTCGGGTGACAATGTGCAGTTCTTC.